The rows below give T cell receptor beta chains drawn from one sample of a study of cytotoxic CD8 clonotypes in ibrutinib-treated CLL. Produced via immunoSEQ multiplex PCR; TCRdb's table is partial and in-frame only. The repertoire holds approximately 280,000 clones, with roughly 76% as singletons. The source material was PBMCs, sampled at disease progression, from a patient treated with ibrutinib. The receptors shown here come from a human donor with chronic lymphocytic leukemia. CDR3s include the opening cysteine and the closing phenylalanine or tryptophan. Fields, in order: clone size, D gene, J gene, V gene, CDR3 protein, CDR3 DNA. The D gene is left open where the match is weak. The size field is filled for only some rows; it gives once, few, many or a size class.

>NA|NA|TRBJ2-7|TRBV25-1
CASSEFGDYEQYF
TGTGCCAGCAGTGAATTCGGGGACTACGAGCAGTACTTC
>NA|NA|TRBJ1-5|TRBV15
CATSTTNLQGIRSSNQPQHF
TGTGCCACCAGCACTACGAACCTACAGGGTATCCGGTCCAGCAATCAGCCCCAGCATTTT
>NA|NA|TRBJ2-5|TRBV4-1
CASSQGQGLPETQYF
TGCGCCAGCAGCCAAGGTCAGGGGCTTCCCGAGACCCAGTACTTC
>NA|NA|TRBJ2-7|TRBV7-2
CASSLAGRHHIRYEQYF
TGTGCCAGCAGCTTAGCCGGCAGGCACCACATCCGTTACGAGCAGTACTTC
>NA|TRBD1|TRBJ2-1|TRBV5-1
CASSLAGQVNYNEQFF
TGCGCCAGCAGCTTGGCGGGACAGGTCAACTACAATGAGCAGTTCTTC
>few|NA|TRBJ2-1|TRBV18
CASSKGFGNEQFF
TGTGCCAGCTCAAAGGGGTTCGGCAATGAGCAGTTCTTC
>NA|NA|TRBJ2-1|TRBV11-2
CASSLEYSYEQFF
TGTGCCAGCAGCTTAGAATATTCCTATGAGCAGTTCTTC
>NA|TRBD2|TRBJ2-7|TRBV27
CASRTSGRAYEQYF
TGTGCCAGCAGAACCAGCGGGAGAGCATACGAGCAGTACTTC
>NA|NA|TRBJ2-4|TRBV2
CASRDTIAKNIQYF
TGTGCCAGCAGGGACACCATAGCCAAAAACATTCAGTACTTC
>once|NA|TRBJ1-1|TRBV6-5
CASSYSVRTEAFF
TGTGCCAGCAGTTACTCGGTGAGGACTGAAGCTTTCTTT
>NA|TRBD1|TRBJ2-2|TRBV7-8
CASSLRQGAYTGELFF
TGTGCCAGCAGCTTACGACAGGGGGCATACACCGGGGAGCTGTTTTTT
>NA|NA|TRBJ1-2|TRBV5-1
CASSLEPPDSYGYTF
TGCGCCAGCAGCTTGGAACCCCCGGACAGCTATGGCTACACCTTC
>NA|TRBD1|TRBJ1-2|TRBV11-2
CASSFFSLDRGRGKVGYTF
TGTGCCAGCAGCTTCTTCAGTCTGGACAGGGGGCGCGGCAAGGTCGGCTACACCTTC
>NA|NA|TRBJ2-7|TRBV7-9
CASSRTHYEQYF
TGTGCCAGCAGCAGGACTCACTACGAGCAGTACTTC
>NA|NA|TRBJ1-5|TRBV10-3
CAISGAGGNQPQHF
TGTGCCATCAGTGGAGCGGGGGGCAATCAGCCCCAGCATTTT
>NA|NA|TRBJ2-1|TRBV4-1
CASSDRSQGTNEQFF
TGCGCCAGCAGCGACCGTTCACAGGGTACGAACGAGCAGTTCTTC
>NA|NA|TRBJ2-3|TRBV18
CASSLRRDSASTDTQYF
TGTGCCAGCTCACTACGGCGGGACAGTGCTAGCACAGATACGCAGTATTTT
>few|NA|TRBJ1-3|TRBV5-1
CASSLDPSSSGNTIYF
TGCGCCAGCAGTCTAGACCCGTCGAGCTCTGGAAACACCATATATTTT
>NA|NA|TRBJ1-1|TRBV9
CASSVGGMNTEAFF
TGTGCCAGCAGCGTCGGGGGGATGAACACTGAAGCTTTCTTT
>NA|NA|TRBJ2-1|TRBV28
CASSFPPTGSYNEQFF
TGTGCCAGCAGTTTCCCGCCGACAGGCTCCTACAATGAGCAGTTCTTC
>NA|NA|TRBJ1-3|TRBV29-1
CSVSGTIGNTIYF
TGCAGCGTCTCCGGGACAATTGGAAACACCATATATTTT
>NA|NA|TRBJ1-2|TRBV5-1
CASSLGVAYGYTF
TGCGCCAGCAGCTTGGGCGTGGCCTATGGCTACACCTTC
>NA|NA|TRBJ2-7|TRBV9
CASSGGADEQYF
TGTGCCAGCAGCGGGGGGGCGGACGAGCAGTACTTC
>NA|NA|TRBJ2-1|TRBV11-2
CASRDPDGSSYNEQFF
TGTGCCAGCAGAGACCCGGACGGCAGCTCCTACAATGAGCAGTTCTTC
>once|TRBD2|TRBJ2-1|TRBV11-2
CASSRSGSYYNEQFF
TGTGCCAGCAGCCGTAGCGGGAGTTACTACAATGAGCAGTTCTTC
>NA|NA|TRBJ2-3|TRBV13
CASSPSDYTDTQYF
TGTGCCAGCAGCCCTTCGGATTACACCGATACGCAGTATTTT
>few|TRBD1|TRBJ2-5|TRBV18
CASTRTGPRETQYF
TGTGCCAGCACCCGGACAGGGCCGAGGGAGACCCAGTACTTC
>NA|NA|TRBJ2-3|TRBV10-3
CAISEWGDTDTQYF
TGTGCCATCAGTGAGTGGGGCGACACAGATACGCAGTATTTT
>NA|TRBD1|TRBJ1-2|TRBV19
CASSTGQGYGYTF
TGTGCCAGTAGTACCGGACAGGGCTATGGCTACACCTTC
>NA|NA|TRBJ2-7|TRBV29-1
CSVAIGSGGGYEQYF
TGCAGCGTTGCGATCGGTTCAGGGGGAGGCTACGAGCAGTACTTC
>NA|NA|TRBJ1-6|TRBV7-2
CASSFRAVPSPLHF
TGTGCCAGCAGTTTCCGGGCCGTCCCTTCACCCCTCCACTTT
>NA|NA|TRBJ2-1|TRBV6-5
CASRNGVGNEQFF
TGTGCCAGCAGGAACGGGGTTGGGAATGAGCAGTTCTTC
>NA|NA|TRBJ1-2|TRBV7-9
CASSLASGYTF
TGTGCCAGCAGCTTAGCGAGCGGCTACACCTTC
>NA|NA|TRBJ1-1|TRBV9
CASSVAAGEAFF
TGTGCCAGCAGCGTAGCGGCAGGAGAAGCTTTCTTT
>NA|NA|TRBJ1-1|TRBV28
CASRQTATGAFF
TGTGCCAGCAGACAGACCGCCACCGGAGCTTTCTTT
>NA|TRBD2|TRBJ2-7|TRBV4-3
CASSQGGGSYEQYF
TGCGCCAGCAGCCAAGGGGGGGGCTCCTACGAGCAGTACTTC
>once|NA|TRBJ1-1|TRBV10-3
CAISEFSGTLNTEAFF
TGTGCCATCAGTGAATTCTCCGGGACATTGAACACTGAAGCTTTCTTT
>once|NA|TRBJ1-2|TRBV2
CASSEVIYGHTF
TGTGCCAGCAGTGAAGTAATCTATGGCCACACCTTC
>NA|TRBD2|TRBJ2-3|TRBV5-1
CASSLIAGVDTDTQYF
TGCGCCAGCAGCCTCATAGCGGGAGTGGACACAGATACGCAGTATTTT
>NA|NA|TRBJ2-2|TRBV7-8
CASSDQSVSLEELFF
TGTGCCAGCAGCGATCAGAGTGTATCCTTGGAGGAGCTGTTTTTT
>NA|NA|TRBJ1-2|TRBV12-5
CASGLPGYGYTF
TGTGCTAGTGGTTTGCCGGGCTATGGCTACACCTTC
>NA|NA|TRBJ2-7|TRBV5-1
CASSKDSLGPYEQYF
TGCGCCAGCAGCAAGGACAGTTTAGGTCCCTACGAGCAGTACTTC
>NA|TRBD2|TRBJ2-3|TRBV5-5
CASSLTLADADTQYF
TGTGCCAGCAGCTTGACACTAGCGGACGCAGATACGCAGTATTTT
>NA|NA|TRBJ1-1|TRBV2
CASSFTGLGNTEAFF
TGTGCCAGCAGTTTTACAGGCCTGGGGAACACTGAAGCTTTCTTT
>NA|NA|TRBJ1-2|TRBV20-1
CSGGYGYTF
TGCAGTGGTGGCTATGGCTACACCTTC
>once|NA|TRBJ2-2|TRBV10-3
CAISESDRNTGELFF
TGTGCCATCAGTGAGTCGGACCGGAACACCGGGGAGCTGTTTTTT
>NA|TRBD1|TRBJ2-1|TRBV18
CASSPGQVAGEQFF
TGTGCCAGCTCACCGGGACAGGTGGCCGGTGAGCAGTTCTTC
>NA|TRBD1|TRBJ1-2|TRBV5-5
CASSFWGQSGYTF
TGTGCCAGCAGCTTTTGGGGACAGAGTGGCTACACCTTC
>NA|TRBD2|TRBJ2-1|TRBV6-1
CASSDLAGRIRQQFF
TGTGCCAGCAGTGATTTAGCGGGCCGAATACGGCAGCAGTTCTTC
>NA|NA|TRBJ1-2|TRBV7-2
CASSLAGDANYGYTF
TGTGCCAGCAGCTTAGCTGGTGATGCCAACTATGGCTACACCTTC
>NA|NA|TRBJ1-2|TRBV10-3
CAISESRSPNYGYTF
TGTGCCATCAGTGAGTCGAGGTCTCCTAACTATGGCTACACCTTC
>once|NA|TRBJ1-2|TRBV29-1
CSADTGNYGYTF
TGCAGCGCCGATACCGGGAACTATGGCTACACCTTC
>NA|TRBD2|TRBJ2-1|TRBV10-3
CAISEGAGGIYNEQFF
TGTGCCATCAGTGAGGGAGCGGGAGGGATTTACAATGAGCAGTTCTTC
>NA|TRBD1|TRBJ1-2|TRBV5-1
CASSPQGGGGYGYTF
TGCGCCAGCAGCCCCCAGGGGGGGGGCGGCTATGGCTACACCTTC
>once|NA|TRBJ1-1|TRBV5-5
CASSLYITGPTEAFF
TGTGCCAGCAGCTTGTACATTACTGGCCCCACTGAAGCTTTCTTT
>NA|NA|TRBJ1-5|TRBV10-2
CASSEAFNQPQHF
TGCGCCAGCAGTGAGGCGTTCAATCAGCCCCAGCATTTT
>NA|NA|TRBJ2-5|TRBV27
CASSWGVGETQYF
TGTGCCAGCAGTTGGGGGGTCGGGGAGACCCAGTACTTC
>NA|NA|TRBJ1-5|TRBV7-9
CASSLAAEQGNQPQHF
TGTGCCAGCAGCTTAGCCGCCGAACAAGGGAATCAGCCCCAGCATTTT
>NA|NA|TRBJ1-2|TRBV11-2
CASFGAGIYGYTF
TGTGCCAGTTTTGGGGCCGGGATCTATGGCTACACCTTC